The 18 T cell receptor beta chains listed next were all sequenced from one sample in a study of T cells in Graves' hyperthyroidism and ophthalmopathy. Researchers amplified the TCR beta CDR3 regions from RNA transcripts. A first-round RT-PCR of the TCR CDR3 used the HTBI primer set. In TCRdb, the multiplex PCR reads were re-called with MiXCR into one record per CDR3 protein. The sample consists of about half a million distinct CDR3 sequences, approximately 16% of them appearing once. Specimen: blood. These receptors all stem from a woman aged 25-40 years with Graves' ophthalmopathy.

This clonotype was detected ten times or more. The CDR3 sequence is CSATQGRGETQYF. The DNA for the CDR3 is TGCAGTGCCACACAGGGTAGAGGGGAGACCCAGTACTTC. The genes are TRBV20-1 and TRBJ2-5; D perhaps matches TRBD1 (6 bases). Germline lookup yields CDR1 DFQATT and CDR2 SNEGSKA (reference sequence). V dropped 6 bases and J dropped 5 bases, with 16 bases sitting between them. The CDR3 runs to 13 residues.

This clonotype was observed many times. This CDR3 reads CASTTGVSTYEQYF. The CDR3 coding sequence is TGTGCCAGCACCACGGGCGTCTCTACCTACGAGCAGTACTTC. The chain has TRBV5-5 and TRBJ2-7, with D unclear. Per the germline V gene, CDR1 is SGHKS and CDR2 is YYEKEE (reference sequence). This CDR3 is built from 14 residues. The germline V and J ends were trimmed by 6 bases and 2 bases, with 15 bases remaining between them.

This clonotype was counted at least ten times. The rearrangement links TRBV14 to TRBJ2-1; D call uncertain. The CDR3 is 12 residues long. V dropped 4 bases and J dropped 8 bases, with 9 bases sitting between them. Germline CDR1 is SGHDN and CDR2 is FVKESK. The CDR3 DNA is TGTGCCAGCAGCCGGACCCGATATGAGCAGTTCTTC. Amino acid sequence: CASSRTRYEQFF.

This clonotype was recorded a few times. The chain combines TRBV7-9 with TRBJ2-7; 8 bases align to TRBD2. Per germline, CDR1 SEHNR and CDR2 FQNEAQ (reference sequence). The CDR3 loop spans 15 amino acids. Trimming at V came to 8 bases and at J to 1 base, leaving 10 bases not matched to a gene. The CDR3 DNA is TGTGCCAGCGCACGGTCGGGCGGGAGGTCCTACGAGCAGTACTTC. It specifies CASARSGGRSYEQYF. The full variable domain, rest sourced from reference TRBV7-9 and TRBJ2-7, is DTGVSQNPRHKITKRGQNVTFRCDPISEHNRLYWYRQTLGQGPEFLTYFQNEAQLEKSRLLSDRFSAERPKGSFSTLEIQRTEQGDSAMYLCASARSGGRSYEQYFGPGTRLTVT.

The genes are TRBV4-3 and TRBJ2-3, with D possibly called TRBD1 or TRBD2 (5 bases each). Deletions cut 1 base from V and 0 bases from J, with 11 bases between. This CDR3 has 16 residues. The germline V gene has CDR1 LGHNA and CDR2 YSLEER. CDR3 sequence: CASSQAWGISTDTQYF. The CDR3 DNA follows: TGCGCCAGCAGCCAAGCCTGGGGGATAAGCACAGATACGCAGTATTTT.

This clonotype came up a few times. The J gene is TRBJ2-3, the V gene TRBV19; tentative D call: TRBD2 (6 bases). The CDR3 sequence is 15 residues long. V shed 7 bases and J shed 4 bases, with 18 bases lying between them. Germline assignment: CDR1 LNHDA and CDR2 SQIVND (reference sequence). CDR3: CASTDVRRGADTQYF. CDR3 DNA sequence: TGTGCCAGTACCGATGTCCGGAGGGGCGCAGATACGCAGTATTTT.

This clonotype was recorded many times. The rearrangement joins TRBV30 to TRBJ1-2, with D unclear. Per germline, CDR1 GTSNPN and CDR2 SVGIG (reference sequence). Trimming removed 0 bases from V and 2 bases from J, with 13 bases in between. The CDR3 extends over 15 amino acids. Written as DNA, the CDR3 is TGTGCCTGGAGTGTACGATCGGTGAAAAACTATGGCTACACCTTC. As protein: CAWSVRSVKNYGYTF. The full variable domain, its missing parts supplied by reference TRBV30 and TRBJ1-2, is SQTIHQWPATLVQPVGSPLSLECTVEGTSNPNLYWYRQAAGRGLQLLFYSVGIGQISSEVPQNLSASRPQDRQFILSSKKLLLSDSGFYLCAWSVRSVKNYGYTFGSGTRLTVV.

This clonotype was recorded many times. The chain has TRBV11-3 and TRBJ2-2, with TRBD2 as a possible D gene (5 bases). V was pared by 2 bases and J by 1 base, with 11 bases between. This CDR3 is 16 amino acids long. Germline V gene data show CDR1 as SGHNT and CDR2 as YENEEA. CDR3 sequence (DNA): TGTGCCAGCAGCTTATCGGGATCGCGGAACACCGGGGAGCTGTTTTTT. Translation gives CASSLSGSRNTGELFF.

This clonotype was observed many times. The chain uses TRBV5-5 and TRBJ2-5; 9 bases are shared with TRBD1. CDR3 length equals 15 residues. Germline CDR1 and CDR2: SGHKS and YYEKEE (reference sequence). V gave up 4 bases and J gave up 4 bases; unmatched junction bases: 8. For the CDR3, the DNA is TGTGCCAGCAGCGCAGAAACAGGGGGCAGAGAGACCCAGTACTTC. Protein product: CASSAETGGRETQYF.

Only a few counts were recorded for this clonotype. The chain carries TRBV10-2 and TRBJ2-7, with 13 bases identical to TRBD2. Germline assignment: CDR1 WSHSY and CDR2 SAAADI. Trimming cost V 7 bases and J 3 bases; bases outside gene matches: 6. CDR3 length: 15 residues. The CDR3 DNA reads as TGCGCCAGCAACCCGGGACTAGCGGGACTCTACGAGCAGTACTTC. Its protein is CASNPGLAGLYEQYF.

This clonotype was seen repeatedly, ten times or more. CDR3 sequence: CASRTSGGNYEQYF. The DNA for the CDR3 is TGTGCCAGCCGGACTAGCGGGGGGAACTACGAGCAGTACTTC. This chain connects TRBV18 to TRBJ2-7; 14 bases map to TRBD2. This CDR3 is built from 14 residues. After removal of 8 bases from V and 3 bases from J, the junction contained 3 bases not matched to a gene. Per germline, CDR1 KGHSH and CDR2 LQKENI.

This sequence joins TRBV12-3 or TRBV12-4 and TRBJ2-5; TRBD1 is a possible D gene (6 bases). The CDR3 consists of 13 residues. V was trimmed by 4 bases and J by 9 bases, leaving 15 bases between them. CDR3 sequence reads: CASSYLGAGAQYF. The CDR3 DNA sequence: TGTGCCAGCAGTTATTTGGGGGCCGGGGCCCAGTACTTC.

This clonotype was observed at least ten times. The chain employs TRBV28 and TRBJ2-1; maybe TRBD1 (5 bases). The V end was cut by 3 bases, the J end by 6 bases, with 9 bases between. CDR3 size: 13 residues. CDR1 is MDHEN and CDR2 is SYDVKM in the germline V gene. CDR3 DNA sequence: TGTGCCAGCAGTTTTGAAGGGGTCAATGAGCAGTTCTTC. Protein product: CASSFEGVNEQFF.

This clonotype was counted at least ten times. The V call is TRBV27, the J call TRBJ2-7; TRBD2 matches 11 bases. The CDR3 consists of 17 residues. Germline V gives CDR1 MNHEY, CDR2 SMNVEV (reference sequence). V lost 4 bases, J lost 4 bases, and 12 bases stayed unmatched. CDR3 DNA sequence: TGTGCCAGCAGTTCGGTCCTAGCGGGAGGACATATATACGAGCAGTACTTC. It encodes CASSSVLAGGHIYEQYF.

Regarding this clonotype: A much larger clone differs by one base, so this may be a read error. The chain uses TRBV6-2 or TRBV6-3 and TRBJ1-2; D not certain. Trimming cost V 5 bases and J 2 bases, with 9 bases left between them. CDR1 and CDR2 from the germline V gene are MNHEY and SVGEGT. The CDR3 sequence is 13 residues long. The CDR3 nucleotides read TGTGCCAGCAGTCATGGACGGAACTATGGCTACACCTTC. It yields the protein CASSHGRNYGYTF.

The chain employs TRBV19 and TRBJ2-3; no firm D call. This CDR3 is built from 13 residues. The germline CDR1 and CDR2 sequences are LNHDA and SQIVND (reference sequence). V was clipped by 7 bases and J by 1 base, with 9 bases between them. The CDR3 region has the DNA TGTGCCAGTAAGGTCGTCGGCACAGATACGCAGTATTTT. Its protein is CASKVVGTDTQYF. The full variable domain, rest sourced from reference TRBV19 and TRBJ2-3, is DGGITQSPKYLFRKEGQNVTLSCEQNLNHDAMYWYRQDPGQGLRLIYYSQIVNDFQKGDIAEGYSVSREKKESFPLTVTSAQKNPTAFYLCASKVVGTDTQYFGPGTRLTVL.

This clonotype was counted between two and nine times. V gene TRBV3-1 combines with J gene TRBJ2-1, with D perhaps matching TRBD2 (6 bases). In germline, CDR1 is LGHDT, CDR2 YNNKEL (reference sequence). This CDR3 is built from 17 residues. V lost 5 bases, J lost 5 bases, and 22 bases lay in between. CDR3 bases: TGTGCCAGCAGCGGTAACGGGAGCCTCCTTACTGACAATGAGCAGTTCTTC. Translation gives CASSGNGSLLTDNEQFF.

This clonotype came up many times. The chain recombines TRBV6-2 or TRBV6-3 with TRBJ1-2, with D possibly matching TRBD1 (5 bases). The V and J ends lost 5 bases and 3 bases respectively, with 16 bases between them. This CDR3 is 15 amino acids long. The V gene's germline CDR1 is MNHEY and CDR2 SVGEGT. CDR3 in amino acids: CASSPLLGEDYGYTF. DNA for the CDR3: TGTGCCAGCAGTCCCCTTCTGGGGGAAGACTATGGCTACACCTTC.